The rows below give T cell receptor beta chains drawn from one sample of a study of blood T cell repertoires in COVID-19. Profiling relied on immunoSEQ multiplex PCR, and the TCRdb table lists in-frame clones only, not all of them. The sample carries 93,000 or so clones, 89% recorded once. The material sequenced was peripheral blood. The source of these receptors is a woman aged 55-69 years with acute or convalescent COVID-19. Each CDR3 is given with its conserved first and last residue. The D gene is left open where the match is weak.

J: TRBJ1-4
D: TRBD1
V: TRBV11-2
DNA: TGTGCCAGCAGCTTAGCCGGGACAGGTTCGAAAAAACTGTTTTTT
CDR3: CASSLAGTGSKKLFF

J: TRBJ1-5
D: .
V: TRBV19
DNA: TGTGCCAGTAGTACCCCGGGGGGTTATAGCAATCAGCCCCAGCATTTT
CDR3: CASSTPGGYSNQPQHF

J: TRBJ1-1
D: TRBD1
V: TRBV29-1
DNA: TGCAGCGTTGGGGACAGTGAAGCTTTCTTT
CDR3: CSVGDSEAFF

J: TRBJ1-1
D: .
V: TRBV11-1
DNA: TGTGCCAGCAGCTTCGGAGAGAACACTGAAGCTTTCTTT
CDR3: CASSFGENTEAFF

J: TRBJ2-4
D: TRBD1
V: TRBV29-1
DNA: TGCAGCGTAACAGGGGCATTAGCCAAAAACATTCAGTACTTC
CDR3: CSVTGALAKNIQYF

J: TRBJ2-7
D: TRBD1
V: TRBV5-1
DNA: TGCGCCAGCAGCTTGGACGGACAGGGTCTGTACTTC
CDR3: CASSLDGQGLYF

J: TRBJ1-3
D: .
V: TRBV27
DNA: TGTGCCAGCAGTTTATCGGCCGGAAACACCATATATTTT
CDR3: CASSLSAGNTIYF

J: TRBJ2-3
D: TRBD2
V: TRBV11-2
DNA: TGTGCCAGCAACGGACCGGGACTAGCGGGAGATCGGATAGATACGCAGTATTTT
CDR3: CASNGPGLAGDRIDTQYF

J: TRBJ2-5
D: .
V: TRBV6-1
DNA: TGTGCCAGCAGTGACCACGGGGACCAAGAGACCCAGTACTTC
CDR3: CASSDHGDQETQYF

J: TRBJ1-5
D: .
V: TRBV19
DNA: TGTGCCAGTAGTATAACAGAATATAGCAATCAGCCCCAGCATTTT
CDR3: CASSITEYSNQPQHF

J: TRBJ2-1
D: TRBD2
V: TRBV11-3
DNA: TGTGCCAGCAGCTTAGCGACTAGCGGGAGATATGAGCAGTTCTTC
CDR3: CASSLATSGRYEQFF

J: TRBJ2-5
D: .
V: TRBV3-1/TRBV3-2
DNA: TGTGCCAGCAGCCAAGCTCGGGGAGAGACCCAGTACTTC
CDR3: CASSQARGETQYF

J: TRBJ1-2
D: .
V: TRBV25-1
DNA: TGTGCCAGCAGTGAACCTGGGAGTATCGGAGGCTACACCTTC
CDR3: CASSEPGSIGGYTF

J: TRBJ1-5
D: TRBD1
V: TRBV28
DNA: TGTGCCAGCAGTTCCCCCGCGGGCAGGGGGAGCAATCAGCCCCAGCATTTT
CDR3: CASSSPAGRGSNQPQHF

J: TRBJ1-4
D: .
V: TRBV5-1
DNA: TGCGCCAGCAGACCTGTGGTAGCGGCTAATGAAAAACTGTTTTTT
CDR3: CASRPVVAANEKLFF

J: TRBJ2-3
D: .
V: TRBV6-6
DNA: TGTGCCAGCAGCCGCCCGGGCACAGATACGCAGTATTTT
CDR3: CASSRPGTDTQYF